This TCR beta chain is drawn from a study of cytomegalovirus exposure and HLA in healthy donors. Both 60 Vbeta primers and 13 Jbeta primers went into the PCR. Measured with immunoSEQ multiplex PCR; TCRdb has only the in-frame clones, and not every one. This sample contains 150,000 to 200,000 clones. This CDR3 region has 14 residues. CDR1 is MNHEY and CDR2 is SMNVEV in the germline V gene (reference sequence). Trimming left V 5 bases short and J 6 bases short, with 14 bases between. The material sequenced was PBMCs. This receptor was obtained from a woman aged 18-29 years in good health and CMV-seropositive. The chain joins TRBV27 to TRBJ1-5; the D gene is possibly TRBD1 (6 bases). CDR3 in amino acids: CASSHSGGGQPQHF. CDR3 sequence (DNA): TGTGCCAGCAGTCACTCGGGAGGGGGTCAGCCCCAGCATTTT.